A single TCR beta chain is shown here with its context. The entry originates in a study of blood T cell repertoires in COVID-19. Repertoires were generated with immunoSEQ multiplex PCR, while TCRdb's copy carries only in-frame clones and drops some. The table includes 120,000 to 150,000 clones, approximately 85% detected once. The germline CDR1 and CDR2 sequences are MNHEY and SVGAGI. This CDR3 contains 15 residues. V was clipped by 8 bases and J by 5 bases; unmatched bases: 11. This TCR came from a woman aged 55 to 70 with COVID-19, enrolled during active disease. The specimen was peripheral blood. The chain carries TRBV6-5 and TRBJ2-5, with 10 bases aligning to TRBD2. The CDR3 DNA follows: TGTGCCAGCCTCCCCCCGGGACTAGCGCGGGAGACCCAGTACTTC. It encodes CASLPPGLARETQYF.